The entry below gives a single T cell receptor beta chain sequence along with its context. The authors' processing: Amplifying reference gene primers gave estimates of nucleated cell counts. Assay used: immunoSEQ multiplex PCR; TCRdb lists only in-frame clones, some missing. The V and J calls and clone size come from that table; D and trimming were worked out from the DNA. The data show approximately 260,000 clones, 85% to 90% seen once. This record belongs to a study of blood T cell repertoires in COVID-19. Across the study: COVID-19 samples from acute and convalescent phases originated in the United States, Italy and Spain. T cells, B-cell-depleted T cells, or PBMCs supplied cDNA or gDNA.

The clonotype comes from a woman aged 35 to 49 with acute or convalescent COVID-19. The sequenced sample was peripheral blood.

The CDR3 DNA follows: TGTGCTAGTGGTTCCATTCGAGACGGGACAGTCTATAGCAATCAGCCCCAGCATTTT. As protein: CASGSIRDGTVYSNQPQHF. V and J are TRBV12-5 and TRBJ1-5; 7 nucleotides match TRBD1. CDR3 length: 19 residues. V was clipped by 4 bases and J by 0 bases; unmatched bases: 15. Germline V CDR1 and CDR2: LGHNT, FRNRAP.